The rows below give T cell receptor beta chains drawn from one sample of a study of shared clonotypes between healthy human individuals. Measured with immunoSEQ multiplex PCR; TCRdb has only the in-frame clones, and not every one. The table shows 950,000 to 1,200,000 clones, with approximately 80% occurring only once. The specimen was memory CD4+ T cells from PBMCs. These receptors originate from a young man in good health. Some clones in this sample may be carry-over from other donors' samples. Each CDR3 is given with its conserved first and last residue. A D gene is named only where the DNA matches it firmly. Some rows have no size entry. The others give once, few or many, or a class for an expanded clone.

v_call: TRBV5-1; d_call: -; j_call: TRBJ1-3; clone_size: -; cdr3_aa: CASSLGGRNSGNTIYF; cdr3_nt: TGCGCCAGCAGCTTGGGGGGACGGAACTCTGGAAACACCATATATTTT
v_call: TRBV27; d_call: TRBD2; j_call: TRBJ2-7; clone_size: few; cdr3_aa: CASSWVAGGEQYF; cdr3_nt: TGTGCCAGCAGTTGGGTGGCGGGGGGGGAGCAGTACTTC
v_call: TRBV5-5; d_call: -; j_call: TRBJ2-6; clone_size: -; cdr3_aa: CASSLVLSGANVLTF; cdr3_nt: TGTGCCAGCAGCTTAGTCCTCTCTGGGGCCAACGTCCTGACTTTC
v_call: TRBV28; d_call: -; j_call: TRBJ2-7; clone_size: -; cdr3_aa: CASNRGGSYEQYF; cdr3_nt: TGTGCCAGCAACCGTGGCGGATCCTACGAGCAGTACTTC
v_call: TRBV28; d_call: -; j_call: TRBJ2-3; clone_size: -; cdr3_aa: CASNTVSGFGNTDTQYF; cdr3_nt: TGTGCCAGCAATACCGTTAGCGGCTTCGGTAACACAGATACGCAGTATTTT
v_call: TRBV11-2; d_call: -; j_call: TRBJ1-1; clone_size: -; cdr3_aa: CASRAPGIMNTEAFF; cdr3_nt: TGTGCCAGCAGGGCCCCAGGAATCATGAACACTGAAGCTTTCTTT
v_call: TRBV4-3; d_call: -; j_call: TRBJ2-1; clone_size: -; cdr3_aa: CASSPQGPGNEQFF; cdr3_nt: TGCGCCAGCAGCCCTCAGGGGCCCGGCAATGAGCAGTTCTTC
v_call: TRBV5-4; d_call: TRBD1; j_call: TRBJ1-4; clone_size: -; cdr3_aa: CASSLEGRGSAGKLFF; cdr3_nt: TGTGCCAGCAGCTTGGAGGGCAGGGGGTCTGCTGGAAAACTGTTTTTT
v_call: TRBV7-3; d_call: -; j_call: TRBJ2-1; clone_size: -; cdr3_aa: CASSPSTGGNEQFF; cdr3_nt: TGTGCCAGCAGCCCCTCGACGGGCGGGAATGAGCAGTTCTTC
v_call: TRBV5-1; d_call: -; j_call: TRBJ2-7; clone_size: -; cdr3_aa: CASSLERGYEQYF; cdr3_nt: TGCGCCAGCAGCTTGGAACGGGGCTACGAGCAGTACTTC
v_call: TRBV29-1; d_call: TRBD1; j_call: TRBJ1-1; clone_size: -; cdr3_aa: CSAFGTGGTEAFF; cdr3_nt: TGCAGCGCATTTGGGACAGGGGGCACTGAAGCTTTCTTT
v_call: TRBV27; d_call: -; j_call: TRBJ2-1; clone_size: few; cdr3_aa: CASRGLLSNEQFF; cdr3_nt: TGTGCCAGCAGAGGACTACTTTCTAATGAGCAGTTCTTC
v_call: TRBV20-1; d_call: -; j_call: TRBJ2-1; clone_size: few; cdr3_aa: CSVGREQFF; cdr3_nt: TGCAGTGTGGGGCGGGAGCAGTTCTTC
v_call: TRBV7-9; d_call: TRBD2; j_call: TRBJ2-7; clone_size: -; cdr3_aa: CASSLRAGPSYEQYF; cdr3_nt: TGTGCCAGCAGCTTAAGAGCGGGACCCTCCTACGAGCAGTACTTC
v_call: TRBV6-5; d_call: -; j_call: TRBJ2-7; clone_size: -; cdr3_aa: CASSPGHQREYF; cdr3_nt: TGTGCCAGCAGTCCGGGACACCAACGGGAGTACTTC
v_call: TRBV13; d_call: TRBD1; j_call: TRBJ1-2; clone_size: -; cdr3_aa: CASSLVRGHNRGAGNGYTF; cdr3_nt: TGTGCCAGCAGCTTAGTTAGGGGGCATAACAGGGGAGCCGGCAATGGCTACACCTTC
v_call: TRBV18; d_call: -; j_call: TRBJ2-6; clone_size: few; cdr3_aa: CASSPGWAGASGANVLTF; cdr3_nt: TGTGCCAGCTCACCAGGGTGGGCAGGGGCCTCTGGGGCCAACGTCCTGACTTTC
v_call: TRBV7-8; d_call: TRBD1; j_call: TRBJ2-7; clone_size: once; cdr3_aa: CASSLTGDGYEQYF; cdr3_nt: TGTGCCAGCAGCTTGACAGGGGACGGATACGAGCAGTACTTC
v_call: TRBV2; d_call: TRBD1; j_call: TRBJ2-7; clone_size: -; cdr3_aa: CASIRDRVYEQYF; cdr3_nt: TGTGCCAGCATCCGGGACAGGGTTTACGAGCAGTACTTC
v_call: TRBV30; d_call: -; j_call: TRBJ1-6; clone_size: -; cdr3_aa: CAWNVFRNSPLHF; cdr3_nt: TGTGCCTGGAACGTGTTTCGGAATTCACCCCTCCACTTT
v_call: TRBV19; d_call: -; j_call: TRBJ2-1; clone_size: -; cdr3_aa: CASNRGGDGEQFF; cdr3_nt: TGTGCCAGTAATAGAGGGGGGGATGGTGAGCAGTTCTTC
v_call: TRBV5-4; d_call: -; j_call: TRBJ1-1; clone_size: -; cdr3_aa: CASSLLQGSVAFF; cdr3_nt: TGTGCCAGCAGCTTGCTCCAGGGATCCGTGGCTTTCTTT
v_call: TRBV11-2; d_call: -; j_call: TRBJ1-2; clone_size: -; cdr3_aa: CASSPVWGGYTF; cdr3_nt: TGTGCCAGCAGCCCCGTGTGGGGTGGCTACACCTTC
v_call: TRBV9; d_call: -; j_call: TRBJ2-7; clone_size: -; cdr3_aa: CASSGYKLSEQYF; cdr3_nt: TGTGCCAGCAGCGGATATAAGCTGAGCGAGCAGTACTTC
v_call: TRBV30; d_call: -; j_call: TRBJ2-7; clone_size: -; cdr3_aa: CAWNIGTGYEQYF; cdr3_nt: TGTGCCTGGAATATAGGCACGGGCTACGAGCAGTACTTC
v_call: TRBV18; d_call: TRBD1; j_call: TRBJ1-2; clone_size: -; cdr3_aa: CASSPGQGAFVYGYTF; cdr3_nt: TGTGCCAGCTCACCGGGACAGGGGGCTTTTGTCTATGGCTACACCTTC
v_call: TRBV9; d_call: -; j_call: TRBJ2-2; clone_size: -; cdr3_aa: CASSPEAGELFF; cdr3_nt: TGTGCCAGCAGCCCTGAGGCCGGGGAGCTGTTTTTT
v_call: TRBV28; d_call: -; j_call: TRBJ1-2; clone_size: -; cdr3_aa: CASSPQPNYGYTF; cdr3_nt: TGTGCCAGCAGCCCTCAGCCTAACTATGGCTACACCTTC
v_call: TRBV21-1; d_call: -; j_call: TRBJ2-7; clone_size: -; cdr3_aa: CASSKEKEYEQYF; cdr3_nt: TGTGCCAGCAGCAAAGAGAAGGAATACGAGCAGTACTTC
v_call: TRBV4-3; d_call: -; j_call: TRBJ2-7; clone_size: once; cdr3_aa: CASSQVPNSYEQYF; cdr3_nt: TGCGCCAGCAGCCAAGTCCCCAATTCCTACGAGCAGTACTTC
v_call: TRBV7-2; d_call: -; j_call: TRBJ1-1; clone_size: -; cdr3_aa: CASSLGRAEWTEAFF; cdr3_nt: TGTGCCAGCAGCTTAGGCAGGGCGGAATGGACTGAAGCTTTCTTT
v_call: TRBV5-4; d_call: TRBD1; j_call: TRBJ1-2; clone_size: once; cdr3_aa: CASSSPGTGVDGYTF; cdr3_nt: TGTGCCAGCAGCTCGCCGGGGACAGGAGTGGATGGCTACACCTTC
v_call: TRBV28; d_call: TRBD1; j_call: TRBJ1-2; clone_size: -; cdr3_aa: CASSRGTGVPYYGYTF; cdr3_nt: TGTGCCAGCAGCCGGGGGACAGGGGTACCCTACTATGGCTACACCTTC
v_call: TRBV5-1; d_call: TRBD1; j_call: TRBJ2-1; clone_size: once; cdr3_aa: CASSLEGTAYNEQFF; cdr3_nt: TGCGCCAGCAGCTTGGAAGGGACAGCGTACAATGAGCAGTTCTTC
v_call: TRBV5-1; d_call: -; j_call: TRBJ2-1; clone_size: -; cdr3_aa: CASSPQGWAYNEQFF; cdr3_nt: TGCGCCAGCAGCCCACAGGGTTGGGCCTACAATGAGCAGTTCTTC
v_call: TRBV7-6; d_call: -; j_call: TRBJ2-1; clone_size: -; cdr3_aa: CASSLLGWGTEYNEQFF; cdr3_nt: TGTGCCAGCAGCTTATTAGGATGGGGGACGGAATACAATGAGCAGTTCTTC
v_call: TRBV19; d_call: TRBD2; j_call: TRBJ2-1; clone_size: -; cdr3_aa: CASKASGGFDEQFF; cdr3_nt: TGTGCCAGTAAGGCTAGCGGGGGCTTCGATGAGCAGTTCTTC
v_call: TRBV5-1; d_call: -; j_call: TRBJ2-5; clone_size: -; cdr3_aa: CASSLLGAYQETQYF; cdr3_nt: TGCGCCAGCAGCTTGCTGGGGGCCTACCAAGAGACCCAGTACTTC
v_call: TRBV28; d_call: -; j_call: TRBJ2-3; clone_size: -; cdr3_aa: CASSPPPTYSTDTQYF; cdr3_nt: TGTGCCAGCAGTCCCCCTCCGACATATAGCACAGATACGCAGTATTTT
v_call: TRBV5-1; d_call: -; j_call: TRBJ2-7; clone_size: -; cdr3_aa: CASSTGTPSREQYF; cdr3_nt: TGCGCCAGCAGCACCGGGACACCCTCCCGCGAGCAGTACTTC
v_call: TRBV18; d_call: -; j_call: TRBJ2-1; clone_size: -; cdr3_aa: CASSPFSQMEQFF; cdr3_nt: TGTGCCAGCTCACCATTCTCCCAGATGGAGCAGTTCTTC
v_call: TRBV4-2; d_call: -; j_call: TRBJ2-1; clone_size: few; cdr3_aa: CASSRSRGVDGNEQFF; cdr3_nt: TGTGCCAGCAGCCGCTCCCGTGGGGTGGACGGCAATGAGCAGTTCTTC
v_call: TRBV7-2; d_call: -; j_call: TRBJ2-5; clone_size: -; cdr3_aa: CASSLGAATQETQYF; cdr3_nt: TGTGCCAGCAGCTTAGGGGCAGCGACACAAGAGACCCAGTACTTC
v_call: TRBV27; d_call: -; j_call: TRBJ1-3; clone_size: once; cdr3_aa: CASSPIGLNSGNTIYF; cdr3_nt: TGTGCCAGCAGTCCAATCGGACTGAACTCTGGAAACACCATATATTTT
v_call: TRBV2; d_call: -; j_call: TRBJ1-5; clone_size: -; cdr3_aa: CASSESRGTPPQHF; cdr3_nt: TGTGCCAGCAGTGAATCTCGGGGGACACCGCCCCAGCATTTT
v_call: TRBV29-1; d_call: -; j_call: TRBJ2-7; clone_size: once; cdr3_aa: CSVTKLQGDEQYF; cdr3_nt: TGCAGCGTGACCAAATTACAGGGTGACGAGCAGTACTTC